The 14 T cell receptor beta chains listed next were all sequenced from one sample in a study of cytomegalovirus exposure and HLA in healthy donors. In the PCR, 60 Vbeta and 13 Jbeta primers were used. This table comes from immunoSEQ multiplex PCR, and its TCRdb copy is limited to in-frame clones, with some not included. The table records approximately 77,000 clones, 75% to 80% of them present only once. Sequenced: PBMCs. The receptors stem from a man aged 35 to 55 in good health and CMV-seronegative.

V is TRBV27 and J is TRBJ2-1; 9 positions match TRBD2. The CDR3 runs 15 residues. V was pared by 0 bases and J by 9 bases, with 6 bases of the junction left unmatched. Germline V CDR1 and CDR2: MNHEY, SMNVEV (reference sequence). The CDR3 spells CASSLSSGRNGEQFF. As DNA, the CDR3 is TGTGCCAGCAGTTTATCTAGCGGGAGAAACGGTGAGCAGTTCTTC.

The chain couples TRBV19 to TRBJ1-2; 8 bases are a match to TRBD1. This CDR3 has 11 residues. From germline, CDR1 is LNHDA and CDR2 SQIVND (reference sequence). V gave up 6 bases and J gave up 13 bases; unmatched junction bases: 7. CDR3 amino acids: CASSPGGACTF. CDR3 in DNA: TGTGCCAGTAGCCCAGGGGGCGCGTGCACCTTC.

This chain links TRBV10-3 with TRBJ2-3; 13 nucleotides align to TRBD2. V was clipped by 11 bases and J by 1 base; unmatched bases: 12. This CDR3 region has 17 residues. The germline V gene has CDR1 ENHRY and CDR2 SYGVKD. The CDR3 DNA is TGTGCCGCCCAGCCGGGACTAGCGGGGAAGGGCACAGATACGCAGTATTTT. Its translation is CAAQPGLAGKGTDTQYF.

This chain connects TRBV5-1 to TRBJ2-3; D is perhaps TRBD1 (6 bases). This CDR3 spans 14 amino acids. The germline gives CDR1 SGHRS, CDR2 YFSETQ. V was pared by 5 bases and J by 0 bases, with 10 bases between. The CDR3: CASRPDSSTDTQYF. The CDR3 DNA reads TGCGCCAGCAGACCGGACAGCAGCACAGATACGCAGTATTTT.

The V gene is TRBV5-6, the J gene TRBJ2-1; 8 bases line up with TRBD1. Germline-derived CDR1 and CDR2 are SGHDT and YYEEEE. The CDR3 contains 16 residues. With V trimmed by 4 bases and J by 9 bases, 15 bases remained unmatched. CDR3 bases: TGTGCCAGCAGCCCAATCGGGACAGGCCCACTAGGTGAGCAGTTCTTC. The encoded protein is CASSPIGTGPLGEQFF. Looking up the rest from reference TRBV5-6 and TRBJ2-1 gives the full variable domain: DAGVTQSPTHLIKTRGQQVTLRCSPKSGHDTVSWYQQALGQGPQFIFQYYEEEERQRGNFPDRFSGHQFPNYSSELNVNALLLGDSALYLCASSPIGTGPLGEQFFGPGTRLTVL.

V usage is TRBV28 and J usage is TRBJ2-7, with 8 nucleotides matching TRBD2. Losses at the gene ends were 9 bases for V and 3 bases for J; bases not matched to a gene: 13. CDR1 and CDR2 (germline): MDHEN, SYDVKM. The CDR3 length is 15 residues. The DNA of the CDR3 is TGTGCCAGTACTGACGGGACTAGATCACACTACGAGCAGTACTTC. This encodes CASTDGTRSHYEQYF.

The J gene is TRBJ1-5, the V gene TRBV28; D not certain. This CDR3 contains 15 residues. The V end lost 3 bases, the J end lost 6 bases, and 15 bases lay between the germline ends. CDR1 MDHEN and CDR2 SYDVKM come from the germline V gene. The CDR3 protein is CASSFREGSGQPQHF. The CDR3 bases are TGTGCCAGCAGTTTTAGGGAGGGTTCCGGTCAGCCCCAGCATTTT.

This clone was seen a handful of times. The chain carries TRBV4-3 and TRBJ2-7, with TRBD1 identical over 11 bases. CDR3 length: 15 amino acids. V was clipped by 4 bases and J by 3 bases; unmatched bases: 5. Germline V gene data show CDR1 as LGHNA and CDR2 as YSLEER. The CDR3 coding sequence is TGCGCCAGCAGCCCACGGACAGGGGGCGGCTACGAGCAGTACTTC. It yields the protein CASSPRTGGGYEQYF.

This chain joins TRBV9 and TRBJ2-3, with D possibly matching TRBD1 (5 bases). The CDR3 is made up of 18 amino acids. V lost 4 bases to trimming and J lost 0 bases, with 21 bases between them. The germline V gene has CDR1 SGDLS and CDR2 YYNGEE. The CDR3 loop reads CASSQGPPSRTSTDTQYF. CDR3 DNA sequence: TGTGCCAGCAGCCAGGGCCCACCTTCTCGAACTAGCACAGATACGCAGTATTTT.

This rearrangement joins TRBV25-1 to TRBJ1-1; D gene uncertain. The CDR3 totals 17 residues. Germline values: CDR1 MGHDK, CDR2 SYGVNS. With 3 bases removed from V and 5 bases from J, the gap between germline ends came to 22 bases. This CDR3 is CASSDEDWVRGSTEAFF. CDR3 in DNA: TGTGCCAGCAGTGATGAGGATTGGGTCCGGGGAAGTACTGAAGCTTTCTTT.

The chain has TRBV5-1 and TRBJ2-1, with TRBD1 matching over 7 bases. Looked up from germline, CDR1 is SGHRS and CDR2 is YFSETQ. There are 11 residues in the CDR3. After removal of 2 bases from V and 15 bases from J, the junction contained 5 bases not matched to a gene. This CDR3 reads CASSFRDRLFF. DNA of the CDR3: TGCGCCAGCAGCTTTAGGGACAGATTGTTCTTC. The whole variable domain, remainder taken from reference TRBV5-1 and TRBJ2-1, is KAGVTQTPRYLIKTRGQQVTLSCSPISGHRSVSWYQQTPGQGLQFLFEYFSETQRNKGNFPGRFSGRQFSNSRSEMNVSTLELGDSALYLCASSFRDRLFFGPGTRLTVL.

The chain carries TRBV21-1 and TRBJ1-1; no DNA check was done on the table's D call, TRBD1. TRBV21-1 is a documented pseudogene. The CDR3 is made up of 15 amino acids. As DNA, the CDR3 is TGTGCCAGCAGCAACCACAGGGGGCAAGGCACTGAAGCTTTCTTT. Amino acids: CASSNHRGQGTEAFF.

The chain joins TRBV5-6 to TRBJ2-1; 14 positions match TRBD2. The J segment lost 6 bases and the V segment lost 4 bases, leaving 9 bases of the junction unmatched. Germline CDR1 is SGHDT and CDR2 is YYEEEE. The CDR3 is 17 amino acids. CDR3 bases: TGTGCCAGCAGCATGGGGGGGACTAGCGGGAGAGGCAATGAGCAGTTCTTC. Translation: CASSMGGTSGRGNEQFF.

The chain carries TRBV19 and TRBJ2-2; 7 positions match TRBD1. The length of the CDR3 is 15 residues. The germline gives CDR1 LNHDA, CDR2 SQIVND (reference sequence). V dropped 3 bases and J dropped 4; count of bases not matched to a gene: 5. CDR3 sequence (DNA): TGTGCCAGTAGTATTAGTCAGGGGGTCACCGGGGAGCTGTTTTTT. Protein sequence: CASSISQGVTGELFF.